This T cell receptor (beta chain) derives from a study of cytomegalovirus exposure and HLA in healthy donors. Findings of the study overall: The only immune exposure information that was available was CMV serostatus. It emerged from a later analysis that several of the most significant clusters appeared to be linked to common viral pathogens.

This clone was picked up a small number of times. Its antigen remains unidentified. The PCR ran on 60 Vbeta and 13 Jbeta primers. Here immunoSEQ multiplex PCR was the method, and the copy in TCRdb shows in-frame clones only, minus some. The table lists approximately 79,000 clones, about 78% of them singletons. Sequencing was performed on PBMCs. This clonotype was obtained from a man between 40 and 49 years old in good health and CMV-seronegative.

The CDR3 loop reads CASSPAGTSGNTGELFF. In DNA form, the CDR3 reads TGTGCCAGCAGCCCGGCCGGGACTAGCGGGAACACCGGGGAGCTGTTTTTT. The chain joins TRBV7-3 to TRBJ2-2, with 11 bases that match TRBD2. CDR1 and CDR2 (germline): SGHTA, FQGTGA. This CDR3 region has 17 residues. Unmatched junction bases numbered 6, after V lost 5 bases and J lost 1 base.